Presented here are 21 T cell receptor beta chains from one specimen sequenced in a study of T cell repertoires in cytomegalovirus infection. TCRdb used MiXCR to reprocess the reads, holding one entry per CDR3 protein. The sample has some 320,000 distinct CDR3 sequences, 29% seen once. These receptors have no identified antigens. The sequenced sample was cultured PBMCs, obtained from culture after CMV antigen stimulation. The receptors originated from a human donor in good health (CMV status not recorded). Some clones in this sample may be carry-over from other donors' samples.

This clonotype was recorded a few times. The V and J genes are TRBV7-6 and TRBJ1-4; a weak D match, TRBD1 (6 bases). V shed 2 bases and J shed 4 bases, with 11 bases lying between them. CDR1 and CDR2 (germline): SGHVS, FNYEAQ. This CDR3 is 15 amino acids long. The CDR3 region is CASSLSAGVNEKLFF. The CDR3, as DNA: TGTGCCAGCAGCTTATCTGCAGGGGTTAATGAAAAACTGTTTTTT.

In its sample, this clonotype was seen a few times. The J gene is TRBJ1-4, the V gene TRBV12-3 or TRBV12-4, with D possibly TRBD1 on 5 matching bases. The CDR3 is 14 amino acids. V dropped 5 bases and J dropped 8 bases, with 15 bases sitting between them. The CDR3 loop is CASSRGTNPEKLFF. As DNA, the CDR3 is TGTGCCAGCAGTCGCGGGACCAACCCCGAAAAACTGTTTTTT.

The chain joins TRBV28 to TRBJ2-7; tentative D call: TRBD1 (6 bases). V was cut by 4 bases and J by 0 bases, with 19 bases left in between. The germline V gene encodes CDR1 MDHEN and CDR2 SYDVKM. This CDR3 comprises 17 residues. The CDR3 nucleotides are TGTGCCAGCAGTTCCTCCTTACAGGGCCCTAGCTCCTACGAGCAGTACTTC. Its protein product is CASSSSLQGPSSYEQYF.

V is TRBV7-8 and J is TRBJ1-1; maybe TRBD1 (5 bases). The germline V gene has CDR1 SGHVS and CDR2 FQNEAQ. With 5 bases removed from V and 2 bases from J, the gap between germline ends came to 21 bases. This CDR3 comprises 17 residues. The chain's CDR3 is CASSPLAGFPSNTEAFF. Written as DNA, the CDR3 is TGTGCCAGCAGCCCCCTGGCAGGGTTTCCTTCTAACACTGAAGCTTTCTTT.

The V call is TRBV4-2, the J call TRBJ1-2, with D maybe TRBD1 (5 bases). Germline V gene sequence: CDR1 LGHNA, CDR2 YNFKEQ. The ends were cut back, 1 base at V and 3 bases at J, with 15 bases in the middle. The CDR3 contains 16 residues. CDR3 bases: TGTGCCAGCAGCCAAGGAGGGAGGGACGTGGACTATGGCTACACCTTC. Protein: CASSQGGRDVDYGYTF.

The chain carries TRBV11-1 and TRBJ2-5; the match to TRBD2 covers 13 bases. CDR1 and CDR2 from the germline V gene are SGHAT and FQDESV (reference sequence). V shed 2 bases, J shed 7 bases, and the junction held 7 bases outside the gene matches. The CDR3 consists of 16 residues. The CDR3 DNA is TGTGCCAGCAGCTTAACCGGGACTAGCGGGATGGCGACCCAGTACTTC. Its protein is CASSLTGTSGMATQYF.

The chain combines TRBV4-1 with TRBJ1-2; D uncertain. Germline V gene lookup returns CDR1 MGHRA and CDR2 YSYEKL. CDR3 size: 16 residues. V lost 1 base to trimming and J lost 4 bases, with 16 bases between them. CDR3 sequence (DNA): TGCGCCAGCAGCCAAGTCGGCAGGCGGGCGAGCTATGGCTACACCTTC. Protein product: CASSQVGRRASYGYTF.

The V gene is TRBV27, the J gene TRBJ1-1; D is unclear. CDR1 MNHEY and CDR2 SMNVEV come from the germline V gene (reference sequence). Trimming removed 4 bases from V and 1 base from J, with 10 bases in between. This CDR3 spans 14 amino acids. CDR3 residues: CASSWREKNTEAFF. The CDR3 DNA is TGTGCCAGCAGTTGGCGTGAGAAGAACACTGAAGCTTTCTTT.

Here the CDR3 DNA reads TGTGCCAGCAGTGAGGCGGCCCTCAACAGGGTGCAATACACTGAAGCTTTCTTT. This sequence encodes CASSEAALNRVQYTEAFF. The chain employs TRBV6-1 and TRBJ1-1; the D gene is possibly TRBD1 (6 bases). The CDR3 is made up of 18 amino acids. Trimming left V 3 bases short and J 3 bases short, with 23 bases between. Germline loops: CDR1 MNHNS, CDR2 SASEGT.

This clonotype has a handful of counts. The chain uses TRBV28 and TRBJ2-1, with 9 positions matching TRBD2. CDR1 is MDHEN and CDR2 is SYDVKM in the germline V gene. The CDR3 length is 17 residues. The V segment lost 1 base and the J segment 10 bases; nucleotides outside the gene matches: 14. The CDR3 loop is CASSLFKRLAGLGEQFF. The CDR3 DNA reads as TGTGCCAGCAGTTTATTTAAACGGCTAGCGGGACTGGGGGAGCAGTTCTTC.

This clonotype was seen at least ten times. CDR3: CASSLGGAGTGELFF. In DNA, the CDR3 is TGTGCCAGCAGTTTAGGGGGCGCAGGAACCGGGGAGCTGTTTTTT. The rearrangement joins TRBV28 to TRBJ2-2, with a possible D match to TRBD1 (6 bases). Per the germline V gene, CDR1 is MDHEN and CDR2 is SYDVKM. Trimming removed 2 bases at V and 5 bases at J, with 12 bases between. The CDR3 loop spans 15 amino acids.

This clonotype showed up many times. The CDR3, as DNA: TGTGCCAGCAGGTCCCCCGGGACGGGGGCTGGAAACACCATATATTTT. Protein sequence: CASRSPGTGAGNTIYF. This chain links TRBV28 with TRBJ1-3; a possible D gene is TRBD1 (5 bases). Per germline, CDR1 MDHEN and CDR2 SYDVKM. There are 16 residues in the CDR3. The germline V and J ends were trimmed by 6 bases and 2 bases, with 17 bases remaining between them. The whole variable domain, remainder taken from reference TRBV28 and TRBJ1-3, is DVKVTQSSRYLVKRTGEKVFLECVQDMDHENMFWYRQDPGLGLRLIYFSYDVKMKEKGDIPEGYSVSREKKERFSLILESASTNQTSMYLCASRSPGTGAGNTIYFGEGSWLTVV.

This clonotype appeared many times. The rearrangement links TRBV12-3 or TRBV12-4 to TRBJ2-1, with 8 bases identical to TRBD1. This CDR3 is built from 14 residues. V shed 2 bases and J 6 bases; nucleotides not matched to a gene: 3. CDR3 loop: CASSLRQGANEQFF. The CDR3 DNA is TGTGCCAGCAGTTTACGGCAGGGGGCCAATGAGCAGTTCTTC.

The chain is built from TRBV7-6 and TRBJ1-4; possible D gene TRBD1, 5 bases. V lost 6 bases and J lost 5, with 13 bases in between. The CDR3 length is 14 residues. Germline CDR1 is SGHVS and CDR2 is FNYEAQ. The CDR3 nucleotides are TGTGCCAGCAGTCGACAGAGCGCCAATGAAAAACTGTTTTTT. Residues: CASSRQSANEKLFF.

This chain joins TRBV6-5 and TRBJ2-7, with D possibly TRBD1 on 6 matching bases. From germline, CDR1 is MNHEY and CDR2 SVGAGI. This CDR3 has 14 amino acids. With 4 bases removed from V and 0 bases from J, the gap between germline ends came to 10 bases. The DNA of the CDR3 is TGTGCCAGCAGTTTCGACAGGACCTCCTACGAGCAGTACTTC. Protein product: CASSFDRTSYEQYF.

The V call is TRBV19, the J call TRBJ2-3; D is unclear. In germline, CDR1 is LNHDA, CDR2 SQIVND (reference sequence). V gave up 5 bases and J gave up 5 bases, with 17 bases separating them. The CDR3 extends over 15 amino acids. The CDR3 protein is CASSRLAESVDTQYF. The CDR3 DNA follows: TGTGCCAGTAGTCGCCTGGCAGAATCGGTAGATACGCAGTATTTT. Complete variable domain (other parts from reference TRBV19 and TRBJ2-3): DGGITQSPKYLFRKEGQNVTLSCEQNLNHDAMYWYRQDPGQGLRLIYYSQIVNDFQKGDIAEGYSVSREKKESFPLTVTSAQKNPTAFYLCASSRLAESVDTQYFGPGTRLTVL.

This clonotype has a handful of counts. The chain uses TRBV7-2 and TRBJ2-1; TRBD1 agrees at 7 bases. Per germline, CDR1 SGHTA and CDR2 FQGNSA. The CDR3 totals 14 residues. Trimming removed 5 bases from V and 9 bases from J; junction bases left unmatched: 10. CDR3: CASSRQGSLAEQFF. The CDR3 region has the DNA TGTGCCAGCAGCCGACAGGGATCTCTTGCTGAGCAGTTCTTC.

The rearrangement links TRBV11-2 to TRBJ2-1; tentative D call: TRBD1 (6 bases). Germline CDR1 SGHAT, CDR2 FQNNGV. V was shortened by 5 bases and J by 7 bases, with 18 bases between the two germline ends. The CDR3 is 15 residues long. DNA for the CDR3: TGTGCCAGCAGCCCTCCGGGACATCGAGGGAATGAGCAGTTCTTC. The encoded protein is CASSPPGHRGNEQFF.

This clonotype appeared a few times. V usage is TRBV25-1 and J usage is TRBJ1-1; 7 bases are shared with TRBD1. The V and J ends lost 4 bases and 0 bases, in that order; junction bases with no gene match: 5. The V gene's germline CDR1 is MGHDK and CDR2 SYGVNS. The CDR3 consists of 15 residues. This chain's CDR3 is CASSAAGTVNTEAFF. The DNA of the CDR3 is TGTGCCAGCAGTGCCGCTGGGACAGTGAACACTGAAGCTTTCTTT.

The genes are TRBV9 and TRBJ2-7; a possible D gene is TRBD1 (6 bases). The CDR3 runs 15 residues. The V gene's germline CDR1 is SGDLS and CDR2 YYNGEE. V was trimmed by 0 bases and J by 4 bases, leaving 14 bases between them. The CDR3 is CASSVGVQGGYEQYF. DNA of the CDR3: TGTGCCAGCAGCGTAGGAGTACAGGGTGGTTACGAGCAGTACTTC.

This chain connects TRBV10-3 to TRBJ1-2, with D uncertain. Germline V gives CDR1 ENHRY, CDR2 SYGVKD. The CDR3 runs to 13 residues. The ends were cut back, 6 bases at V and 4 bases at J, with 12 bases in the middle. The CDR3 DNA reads TGTGCCATCAGCGGCAGAGCTACCTATGGCTACACCTTC. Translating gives CAISGRATYGYTF.